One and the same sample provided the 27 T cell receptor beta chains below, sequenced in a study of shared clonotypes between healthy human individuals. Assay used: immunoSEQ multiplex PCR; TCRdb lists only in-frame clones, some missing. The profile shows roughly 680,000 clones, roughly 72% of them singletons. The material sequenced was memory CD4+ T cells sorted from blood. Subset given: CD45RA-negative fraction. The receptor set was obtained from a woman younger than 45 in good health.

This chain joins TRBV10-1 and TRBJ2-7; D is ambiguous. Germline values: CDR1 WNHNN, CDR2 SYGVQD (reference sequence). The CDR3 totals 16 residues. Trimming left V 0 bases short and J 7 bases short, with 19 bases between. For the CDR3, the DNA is TGCGCCAGCAGTGAGTCCCGCTCTGGGTCTCGGCGGGAGCAGTACTTC. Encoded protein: CASSESRSGSRREQYF.

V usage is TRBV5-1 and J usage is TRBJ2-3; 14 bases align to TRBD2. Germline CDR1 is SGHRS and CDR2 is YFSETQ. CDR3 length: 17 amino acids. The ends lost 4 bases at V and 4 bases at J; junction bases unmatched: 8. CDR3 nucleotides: TGCGCCAGCAGCCCCGGGACTAGCGGGAGATGGGCAGATACGCAGTATTTT. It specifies CASSPGTSGRWADTQYF.

In nucleotides, the CDR3 is TGTGCCTGGAGTGCAGGGGTTGGCTACACCTTC. It codes for CAWSAGVGYTF. The rearrangement uses TRBV30 and TRBJ1-2; a possible D gene is TRBD1 (6 bases). The CDR3 consists of 11 residues. V was shortened by 1 base and J by 7 bases, with 7 bases between the two germline ends. Germline V gives CDR1 GTSNPN, CDR2 SVGIG (reference sequence).

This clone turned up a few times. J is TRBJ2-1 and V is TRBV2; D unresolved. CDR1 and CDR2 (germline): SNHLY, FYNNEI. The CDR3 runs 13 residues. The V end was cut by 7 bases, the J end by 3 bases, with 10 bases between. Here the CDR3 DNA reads TGTGCCAGCAAATCCCGCGGCTACAATGAGCAGTTCTTC. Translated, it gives CASKSRGYNEQFF.

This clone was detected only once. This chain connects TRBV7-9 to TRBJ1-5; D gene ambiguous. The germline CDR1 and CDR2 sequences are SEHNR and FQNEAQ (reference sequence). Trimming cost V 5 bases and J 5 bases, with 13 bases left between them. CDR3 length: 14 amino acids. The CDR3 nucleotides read TGTGCCAGCAGCCAGGACGGAGACTATCAGCCCCAGCATTTT. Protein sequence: CASSQDGDYQPQHF.

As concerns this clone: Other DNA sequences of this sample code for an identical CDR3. The CDR3 DNA reads TGCGCCAGCAGCTTTGGGGGTAGCTCCTACGAGCAGTACTTC. Translating it yields CASSFGGSSYEQYF. The chain recombines TRBV5-1 with TRBJ2-7, with D possibly being TRBD1 or TRBD2 (5 bases each). The V and J ends lost 2 bases and 0 bases respectively, with 9 bases between them. The CDR3 has 14 amino acids. Germline CDR1 reads SGHRS; CDR2 reads YFSETQ.

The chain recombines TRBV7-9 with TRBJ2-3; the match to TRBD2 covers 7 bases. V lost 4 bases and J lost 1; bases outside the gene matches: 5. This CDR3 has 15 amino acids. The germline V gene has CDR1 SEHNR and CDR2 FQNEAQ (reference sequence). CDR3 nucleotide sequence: TGTGCCAGCAGCTCTGGGGAGGGACGCACAGATACGCAGTATTTT. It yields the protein CASSSGEGRTDTQYF.

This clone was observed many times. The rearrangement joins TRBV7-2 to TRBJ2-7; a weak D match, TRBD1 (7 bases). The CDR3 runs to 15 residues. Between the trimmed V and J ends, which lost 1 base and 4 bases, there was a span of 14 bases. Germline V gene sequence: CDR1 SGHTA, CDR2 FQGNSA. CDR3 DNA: TGTGCCAGCAGCTTAGATGAGGGGGCGGGATACGAGCAGTACTTC. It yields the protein CASSLDEGAGYEQYF. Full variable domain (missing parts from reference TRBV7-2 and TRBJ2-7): GAGVSQSPSNKVTEKGKDVELRCDPISGHTALYWYRQSLGQGLEFLIYFQGNSAPDKSGLPSDRFSAERTGGSVSTLTIQRTQQEDSAVYLCASSLDEGAGYEQYFGPGTRLTVT.

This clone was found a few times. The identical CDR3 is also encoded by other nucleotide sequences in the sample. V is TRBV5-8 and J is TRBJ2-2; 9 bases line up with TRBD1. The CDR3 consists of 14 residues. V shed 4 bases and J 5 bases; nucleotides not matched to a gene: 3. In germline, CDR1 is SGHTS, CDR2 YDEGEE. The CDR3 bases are TGTGCCAGCAGCCCGGGACAGGGAACCGGGGAGCTGTTTTTT. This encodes CASSPGQGTGELFF.

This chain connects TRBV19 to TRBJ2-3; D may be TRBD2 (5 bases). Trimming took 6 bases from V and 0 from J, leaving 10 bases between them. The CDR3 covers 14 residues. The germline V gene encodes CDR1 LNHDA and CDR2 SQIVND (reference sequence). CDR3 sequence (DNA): TGTGCCAGTAGCCAAACGGGGAGCACAGATACGCAGTATTTT. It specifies CASSQTGSTDTQYF.

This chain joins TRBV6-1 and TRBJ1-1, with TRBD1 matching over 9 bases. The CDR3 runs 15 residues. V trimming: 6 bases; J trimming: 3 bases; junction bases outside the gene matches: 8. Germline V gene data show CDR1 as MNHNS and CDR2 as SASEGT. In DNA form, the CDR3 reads TGTGCCAGCAGAAGACAGGGGGTGGGCGACACTGAAGCTTTCTTT. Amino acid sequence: CASRRQGVGDTEAFF.

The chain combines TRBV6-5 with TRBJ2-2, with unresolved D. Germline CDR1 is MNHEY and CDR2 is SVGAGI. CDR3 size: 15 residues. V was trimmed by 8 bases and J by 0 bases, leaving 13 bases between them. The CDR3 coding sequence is TGTGCCAGCGGGTTTGCTAGGACGAACACCGGGGAGCTGTTTTTT. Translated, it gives CASGFARTNTGELFF.

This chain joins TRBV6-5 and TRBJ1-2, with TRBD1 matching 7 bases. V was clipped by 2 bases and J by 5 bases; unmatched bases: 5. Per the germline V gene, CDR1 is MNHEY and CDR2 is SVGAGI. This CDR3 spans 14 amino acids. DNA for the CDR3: TGTGCCAGCAGTTACCGGGACAGTAGATATGGCTACACCTTC. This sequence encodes CASSYRDSRYGYTF.

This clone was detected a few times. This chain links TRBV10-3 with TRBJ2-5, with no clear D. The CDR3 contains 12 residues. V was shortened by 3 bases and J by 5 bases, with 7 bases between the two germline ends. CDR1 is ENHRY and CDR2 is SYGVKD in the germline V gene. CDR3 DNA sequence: TGTGCCATCAGTGACATGGGGGAGACCCAGTACTTC. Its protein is CAISDMGETQYF.

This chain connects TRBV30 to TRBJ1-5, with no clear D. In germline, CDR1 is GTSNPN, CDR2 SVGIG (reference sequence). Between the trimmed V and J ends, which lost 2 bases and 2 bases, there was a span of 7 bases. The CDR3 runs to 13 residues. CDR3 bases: TGTGCCTGGAGTAGGTCCGGCAATCAGCCCCAGCATTTT. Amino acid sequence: CAWSRSGNQPQHF.

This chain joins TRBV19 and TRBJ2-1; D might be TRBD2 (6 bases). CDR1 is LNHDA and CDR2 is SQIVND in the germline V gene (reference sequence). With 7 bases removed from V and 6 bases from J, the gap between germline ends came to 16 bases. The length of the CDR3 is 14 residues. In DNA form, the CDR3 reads TGTGCCAGTACCCCAAAGGGACTCACCAATGAGCAGTTCTTC. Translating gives CASTPKGLTNEQFF.

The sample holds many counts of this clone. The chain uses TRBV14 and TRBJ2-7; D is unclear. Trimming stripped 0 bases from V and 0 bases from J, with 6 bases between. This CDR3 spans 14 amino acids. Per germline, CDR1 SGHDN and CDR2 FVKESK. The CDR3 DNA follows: TGTGCCAGCAGCCAAGATCTCCGCTCCTACGAGCAGTACTTC. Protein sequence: CASSQDLRSYEQYF.

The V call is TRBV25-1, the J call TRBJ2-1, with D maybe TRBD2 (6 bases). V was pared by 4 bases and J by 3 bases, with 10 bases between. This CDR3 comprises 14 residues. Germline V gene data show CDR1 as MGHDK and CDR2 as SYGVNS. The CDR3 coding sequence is TGTGCCAGCAGTGTCGGGAGCAACTACAATGAGCAGTTCTTC. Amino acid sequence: CASSVGSNYNEQFF.

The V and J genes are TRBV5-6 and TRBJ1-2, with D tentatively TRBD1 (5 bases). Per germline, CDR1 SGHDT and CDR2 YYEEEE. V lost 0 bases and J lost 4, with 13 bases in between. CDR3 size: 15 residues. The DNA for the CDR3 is TGTGCCAGCAGCTTGGCCGGGGCCCTAATCTATGGCTACACCTTC. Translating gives CASSLAGALIYGYTF.

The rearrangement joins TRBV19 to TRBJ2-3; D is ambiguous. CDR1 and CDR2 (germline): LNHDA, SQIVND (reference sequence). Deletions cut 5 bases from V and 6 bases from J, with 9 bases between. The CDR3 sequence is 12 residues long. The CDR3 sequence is CASSGDSDTQYF. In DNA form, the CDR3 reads TGTGCCAGTAGTGGAGATAGCGATACGCAGTATTTT.

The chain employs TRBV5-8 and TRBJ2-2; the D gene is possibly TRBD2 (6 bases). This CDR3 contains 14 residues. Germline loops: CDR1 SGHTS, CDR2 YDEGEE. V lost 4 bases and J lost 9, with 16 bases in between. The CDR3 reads CASSHGTPARELFF. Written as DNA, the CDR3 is TGTGCCAGCAGCCACGGGACTCCCGCCCGGGAGCTGTTTTTT.

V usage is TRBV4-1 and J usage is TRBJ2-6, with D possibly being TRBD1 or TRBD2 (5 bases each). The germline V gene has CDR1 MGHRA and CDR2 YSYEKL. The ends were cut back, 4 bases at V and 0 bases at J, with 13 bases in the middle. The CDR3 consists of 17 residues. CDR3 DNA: TGCGCCAGCAGCCGGGACCTTTTTATCTCTGGGGCCAACGTCCTGACTTTC. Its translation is CASSRDLFISGANVLTF.

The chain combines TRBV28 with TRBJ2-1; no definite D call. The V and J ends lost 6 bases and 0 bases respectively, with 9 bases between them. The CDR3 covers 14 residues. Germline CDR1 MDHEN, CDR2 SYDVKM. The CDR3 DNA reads TGTGCCAGCAGGACTCAGAGCTCCTACAATGAGCAGTTCTTC. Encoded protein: CASRTQSSYNEQFF. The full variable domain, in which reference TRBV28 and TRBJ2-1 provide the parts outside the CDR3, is DVKVTQSSRYLVKRTGEKVFLECVQDMDHENMFWYRQDPGLGLRLIYFSYDVKMKEKGDIPEGYSVSREKKERFSLILESASTNQTSMYLCASRTQSSYNEQFFGPGTRLTVL.

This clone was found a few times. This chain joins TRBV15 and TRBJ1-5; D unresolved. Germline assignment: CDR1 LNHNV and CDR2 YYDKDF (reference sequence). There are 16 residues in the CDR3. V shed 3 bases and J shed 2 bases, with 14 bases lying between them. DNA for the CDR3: TGTGCCACCAGCAGGAAAACTCCTACGGGCAATCAGCCCCAGCATTTT. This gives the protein CATSRKTPTGNQPQHF.

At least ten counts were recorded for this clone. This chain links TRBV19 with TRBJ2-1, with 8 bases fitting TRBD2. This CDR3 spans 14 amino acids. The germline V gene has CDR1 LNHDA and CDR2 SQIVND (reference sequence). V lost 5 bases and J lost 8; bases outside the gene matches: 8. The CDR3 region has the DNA TGTGCCAGTAGTTACAGCGGGAGTCTCCATGAGCAGTTCTTC. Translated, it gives CASSYSGSLHEQFF.

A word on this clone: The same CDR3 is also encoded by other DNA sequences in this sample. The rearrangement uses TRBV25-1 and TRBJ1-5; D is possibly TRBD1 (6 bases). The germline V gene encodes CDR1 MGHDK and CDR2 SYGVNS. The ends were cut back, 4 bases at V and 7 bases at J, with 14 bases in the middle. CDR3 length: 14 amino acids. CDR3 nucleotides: TGTGCCAGCAGTGGTGTCGGGGGCGGGCAGCCCCAGCATTTT. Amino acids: CASSGVGGGQPQHF.

The CDR3 nucleotides are TGTGCCAGCAGCAAGGATAGGTACCAAGAGACCCAGTACTTC. This encodes CASSKDRYQETQYF. The rearrangement uses TRBV21-1 and TRBJ2-5. TRBV21-1 is assigned pseudogene status. This CDR3 spans 14 amino acids.